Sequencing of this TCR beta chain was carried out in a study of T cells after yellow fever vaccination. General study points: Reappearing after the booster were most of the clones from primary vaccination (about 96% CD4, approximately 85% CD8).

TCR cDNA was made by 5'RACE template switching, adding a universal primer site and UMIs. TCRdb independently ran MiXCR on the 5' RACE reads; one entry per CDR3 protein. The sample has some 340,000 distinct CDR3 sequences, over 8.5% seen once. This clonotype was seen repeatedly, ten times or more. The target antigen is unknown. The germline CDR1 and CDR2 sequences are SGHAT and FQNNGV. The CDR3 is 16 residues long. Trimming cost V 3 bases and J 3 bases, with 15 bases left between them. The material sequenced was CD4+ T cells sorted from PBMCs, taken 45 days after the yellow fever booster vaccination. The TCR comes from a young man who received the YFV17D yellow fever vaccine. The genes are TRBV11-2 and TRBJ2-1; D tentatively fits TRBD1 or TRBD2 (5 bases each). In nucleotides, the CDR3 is TGTGCCAGCAGCTTGGAAACGGGACCGCTCTACAATGAGCAGTTCTTC. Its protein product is CASSLETGPLYNEQFF.